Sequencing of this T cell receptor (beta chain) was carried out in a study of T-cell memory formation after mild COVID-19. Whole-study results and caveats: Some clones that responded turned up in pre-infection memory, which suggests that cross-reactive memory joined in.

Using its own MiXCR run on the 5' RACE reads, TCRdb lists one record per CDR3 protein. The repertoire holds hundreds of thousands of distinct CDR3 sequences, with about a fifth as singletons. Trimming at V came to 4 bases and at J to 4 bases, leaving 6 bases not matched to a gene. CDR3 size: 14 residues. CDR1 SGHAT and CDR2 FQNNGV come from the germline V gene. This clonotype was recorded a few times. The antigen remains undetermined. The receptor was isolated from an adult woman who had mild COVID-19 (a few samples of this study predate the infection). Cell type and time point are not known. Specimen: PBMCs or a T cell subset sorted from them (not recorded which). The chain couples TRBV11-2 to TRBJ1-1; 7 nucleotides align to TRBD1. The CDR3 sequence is CASSSRGQGTEAFF. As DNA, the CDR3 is TGTGCCAGCAGCTCAAGGGGGCAGGGCACTGAAGCTTTCTTT.